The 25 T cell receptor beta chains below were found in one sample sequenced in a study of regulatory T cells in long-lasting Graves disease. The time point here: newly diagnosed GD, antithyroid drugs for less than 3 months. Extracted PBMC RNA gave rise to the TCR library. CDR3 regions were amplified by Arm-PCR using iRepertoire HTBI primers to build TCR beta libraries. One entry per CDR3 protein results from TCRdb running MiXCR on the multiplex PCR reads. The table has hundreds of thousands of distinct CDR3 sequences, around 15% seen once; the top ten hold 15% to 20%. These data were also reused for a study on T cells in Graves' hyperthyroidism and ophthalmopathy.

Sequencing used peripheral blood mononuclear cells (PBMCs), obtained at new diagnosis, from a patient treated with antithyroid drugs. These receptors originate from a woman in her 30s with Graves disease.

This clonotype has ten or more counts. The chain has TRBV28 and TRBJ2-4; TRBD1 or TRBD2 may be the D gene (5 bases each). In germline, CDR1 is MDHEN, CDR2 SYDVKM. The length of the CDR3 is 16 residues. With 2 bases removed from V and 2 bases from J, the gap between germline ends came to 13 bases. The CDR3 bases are TGTGCCAGCAGTTTACCGTACGGGGCCTCCAAAAACATTCAGTACTTC. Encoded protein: CASSLPYGASKNIQYF.

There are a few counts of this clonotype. The CDR3 is CASSESPSVGGQYF. The CDR3 coding sequence is TGTGCCAGCAGTGAAAGCCCGTCCGTAGGCGGGCAGTACTTC. The chain couples TRBV6-2 or TRBV6-3 to TRBJ2-7; D gene unclear. This CDR3 contains 14 residues. V lost 5 bases, J lost 9 bases, and 20 bases lay in between. Germline V gene sequence: CDR1 MNHEY, CDR2 SVGEGT.

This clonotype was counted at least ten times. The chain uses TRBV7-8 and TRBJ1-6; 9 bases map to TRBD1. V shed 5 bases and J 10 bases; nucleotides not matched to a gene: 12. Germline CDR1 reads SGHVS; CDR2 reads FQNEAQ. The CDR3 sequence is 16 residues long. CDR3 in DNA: TGTGCCAGCAGCGTAGGGGGACAGGGTCTAGGGTCACCCCTCCACTTT. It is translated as CASSVGGQGLGSPLHF.

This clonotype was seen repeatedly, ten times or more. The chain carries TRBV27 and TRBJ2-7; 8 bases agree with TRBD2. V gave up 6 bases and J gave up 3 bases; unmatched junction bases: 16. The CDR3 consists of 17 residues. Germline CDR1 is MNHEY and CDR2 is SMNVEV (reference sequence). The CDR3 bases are TGTGCCAGCAGACAGCCCCTCTCTCGGGAGGGTTTCTACGAGCAGTACTTC. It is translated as CASRQPLSREGFYEQYF.

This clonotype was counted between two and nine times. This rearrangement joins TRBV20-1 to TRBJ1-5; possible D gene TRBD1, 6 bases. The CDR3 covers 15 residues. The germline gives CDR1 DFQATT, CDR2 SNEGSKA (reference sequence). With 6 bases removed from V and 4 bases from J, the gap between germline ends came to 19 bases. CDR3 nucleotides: TGCAGTGCGACCAGGGGCCCGCACCGGAATCAGCCCCAGCATTTT. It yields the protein CSATRGPHRNQPQHF.

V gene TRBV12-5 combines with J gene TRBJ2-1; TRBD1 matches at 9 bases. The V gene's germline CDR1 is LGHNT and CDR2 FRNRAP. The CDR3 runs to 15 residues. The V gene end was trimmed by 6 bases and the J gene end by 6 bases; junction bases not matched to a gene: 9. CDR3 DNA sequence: TGTGCTAGTGGGAAGGGACAGGGTGGTTTCAATGAGCAGTTCTTC. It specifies CASGKGQGGFNEQFF.

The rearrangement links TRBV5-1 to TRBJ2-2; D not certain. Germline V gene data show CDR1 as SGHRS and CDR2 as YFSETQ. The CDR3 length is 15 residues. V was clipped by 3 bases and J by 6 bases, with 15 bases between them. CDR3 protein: CASSSPKNTAGELFF. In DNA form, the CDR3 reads TGCGCCAGCAGCTCCCCCAAGAATACGGCCGGGGAGCTGTTTTTT.

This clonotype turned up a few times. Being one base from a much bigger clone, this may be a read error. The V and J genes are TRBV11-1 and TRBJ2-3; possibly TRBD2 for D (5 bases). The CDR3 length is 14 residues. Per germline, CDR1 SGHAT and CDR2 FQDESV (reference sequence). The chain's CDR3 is CASSLSRESDAQYF. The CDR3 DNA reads TGTGCCAGCAGCTTATCCCGGGAATCAGATGCGCAGTATTTT. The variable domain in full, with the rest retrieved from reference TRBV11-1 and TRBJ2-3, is EAEVAQSPRYKITEKSQAVAFWCDPISGHATLYWYRQILGQGPELLVQFQDESVVDDSQLPKDRFSAERLKGVDSTLKIQPAELGDSAMYLCASSLSRESDAQYFGPGTRLTVL.

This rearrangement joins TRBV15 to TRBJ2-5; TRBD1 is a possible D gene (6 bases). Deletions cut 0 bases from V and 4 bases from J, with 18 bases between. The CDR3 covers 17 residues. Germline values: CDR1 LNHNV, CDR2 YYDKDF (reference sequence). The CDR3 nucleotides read TGTGCCACCAGCAGAGAAGGAAAGGACAGCGAGTTAGAGACCCAGTACTTC. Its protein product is CATSREGKDSELETQYF.

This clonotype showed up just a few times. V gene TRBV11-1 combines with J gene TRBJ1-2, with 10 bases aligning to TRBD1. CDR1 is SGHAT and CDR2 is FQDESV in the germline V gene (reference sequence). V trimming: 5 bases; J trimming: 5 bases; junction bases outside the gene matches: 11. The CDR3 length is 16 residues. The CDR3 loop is CASSPPETGGGYGYTF. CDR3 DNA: TGTGCCAGCAGCCCCCCGGAGACAGGGGGCGGGTATGGCTACACCTTC.

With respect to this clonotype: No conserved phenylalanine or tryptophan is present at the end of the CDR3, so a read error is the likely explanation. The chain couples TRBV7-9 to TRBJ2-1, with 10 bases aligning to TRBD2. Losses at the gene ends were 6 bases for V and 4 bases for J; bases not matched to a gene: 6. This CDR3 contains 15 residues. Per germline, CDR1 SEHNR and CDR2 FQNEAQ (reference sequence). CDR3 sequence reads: CASSPGTSVYNEQFS. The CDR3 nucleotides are TGTGCCAGCAGTCCCGGGACTAGCGTGTACAATGAGCAGTTCTCC.

CDR3 residues: CASSQDYGTGVETQYF. CDR3 bases: TGTGCCAGCAGCCAAGATTACGGGACAGGGGTAGAGACCCAGTACTTC. J is TRBJ2-5 and V is TRBV3-1, with 10 bases that match TRBD1. Trimming at V came to 0 bases and at J to 4 bases, leaving 5 bases not matched to a gene. In germline, CDR1 is LGHDT, CDR2 YNNKEL (reference sequence). There are 16 residues in the CDR3.

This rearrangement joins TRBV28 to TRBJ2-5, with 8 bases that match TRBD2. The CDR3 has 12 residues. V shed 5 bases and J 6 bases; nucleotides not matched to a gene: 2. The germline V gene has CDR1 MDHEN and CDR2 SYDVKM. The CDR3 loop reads CASSRGGKTQYF. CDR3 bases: TGTGCCAGCAGTCGGGGGGGGAAGACCCAGTACTTC.

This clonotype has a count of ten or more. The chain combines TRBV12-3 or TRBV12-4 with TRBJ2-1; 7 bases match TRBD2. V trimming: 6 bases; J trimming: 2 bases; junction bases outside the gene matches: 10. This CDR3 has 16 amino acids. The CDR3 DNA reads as TGTGCCAGCAGCTTTCTAGAGGGGACTACCTACAATGAGCAGTTCTTC. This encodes CASSFLEGTTYNEQFF.

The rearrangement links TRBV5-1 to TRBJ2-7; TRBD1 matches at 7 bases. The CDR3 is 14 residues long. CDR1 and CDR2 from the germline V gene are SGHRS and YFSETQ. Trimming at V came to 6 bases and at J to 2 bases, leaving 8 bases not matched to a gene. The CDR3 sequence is CASNAGDSPYEQYF. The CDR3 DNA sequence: TGCGCCAGCAATGCCGGGGACAGCCCCTACGAGCAGTACTTC.

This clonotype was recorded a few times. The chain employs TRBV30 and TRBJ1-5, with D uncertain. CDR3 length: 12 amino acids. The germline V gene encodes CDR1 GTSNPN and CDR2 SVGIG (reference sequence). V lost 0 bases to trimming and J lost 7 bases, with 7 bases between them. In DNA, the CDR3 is TGTGCCTGGAGTGTAGCCGGGCAGCCCCAGCATTTT. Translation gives CAWSVAGQPQHF.

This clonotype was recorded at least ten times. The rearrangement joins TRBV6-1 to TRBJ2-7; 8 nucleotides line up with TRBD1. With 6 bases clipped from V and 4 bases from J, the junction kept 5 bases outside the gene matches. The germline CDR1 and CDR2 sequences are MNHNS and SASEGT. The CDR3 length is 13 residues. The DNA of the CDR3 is TGTGCCAGCAGGGCAGGGGGCCCTTACGAGCAGTACTTC. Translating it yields CASRAGGPYEQYF.

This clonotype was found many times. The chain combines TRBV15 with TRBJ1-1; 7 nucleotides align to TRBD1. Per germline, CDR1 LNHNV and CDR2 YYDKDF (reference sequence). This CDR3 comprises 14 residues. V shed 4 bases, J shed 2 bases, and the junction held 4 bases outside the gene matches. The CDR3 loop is CATSTRQGNTEAFF. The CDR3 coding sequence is TGTGCCACCAGCACCCGACAGGGCAACACTGAAGCTTTCTTT.

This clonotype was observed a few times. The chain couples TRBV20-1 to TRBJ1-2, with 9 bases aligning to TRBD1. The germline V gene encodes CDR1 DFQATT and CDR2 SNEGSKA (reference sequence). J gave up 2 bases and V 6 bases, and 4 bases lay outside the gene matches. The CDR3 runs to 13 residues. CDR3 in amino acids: CSAADRGNYGYTF. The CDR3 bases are TGCAGTGCCGCCGACAGGGGGAACTATGGCTACACCTTC.

The CDR3 region is CASSQVGGGELFF. The CDR3 coding sequence is TGTGCCAGCAGCCAAGTTGGGGGCGGGGAGCTGTTTTTT. This chain uses TRBV3-1 with TRBJ2-2, with D perhaps being TRBD1 or TRBD2 (5 bases each). CDR1 LGHDT and CDR2 YNNKEL come from the germline V gene (reference sequence). Trimming removed 1 base from V and 7 bases from J, with 7 bases in between. The CDR3 runs 13 residues. Combining the CDR3 with reference TRBV3-1 and TRBJ2-2 gives the whole variable domain DTAVSQTPKYLVTQMGNDKSIKCEQNLGHDTMYWYKQDSKKFLKIMFSYNNKELIINETVPNRFSPKSPDKAHLNLHINSLELGDSAVYFCASSQVGGGELFFGEGSRLTVL.

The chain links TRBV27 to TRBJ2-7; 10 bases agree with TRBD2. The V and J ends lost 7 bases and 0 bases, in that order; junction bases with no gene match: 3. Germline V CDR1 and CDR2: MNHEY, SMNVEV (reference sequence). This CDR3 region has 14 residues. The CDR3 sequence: CASKSGRVSYEQYF. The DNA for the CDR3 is TGTGCCAGCAAGAGCGGGAGGGTCTCCTACGAGCAGTACTTC.

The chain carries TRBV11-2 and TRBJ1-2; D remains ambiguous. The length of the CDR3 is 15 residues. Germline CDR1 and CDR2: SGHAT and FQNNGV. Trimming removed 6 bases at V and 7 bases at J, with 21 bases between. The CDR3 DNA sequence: TGTGCCAGCAGGCCACGAAGTCGGTCGGAGGGTGGCTACACCTTC. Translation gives CASRPRSRSEGGYTF.

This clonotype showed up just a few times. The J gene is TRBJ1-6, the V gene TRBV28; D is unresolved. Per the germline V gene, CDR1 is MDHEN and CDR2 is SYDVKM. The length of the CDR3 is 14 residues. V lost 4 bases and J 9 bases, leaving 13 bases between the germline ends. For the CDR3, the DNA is TGTGCCAGCAGTTCGATCAGCGTTGGTTCACCCCTCCACTTT. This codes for CASSSISVGSPLHF.

CDR3 sequence reads: CASSKGLATTNEQFF. As DNA, the CDR3 is TGTGCCAGCAGCAAGGGACTAGCGACCACCAATGAGCAGTTCTTC. The J gene is TRBJ2-1, the V gene TRBV7-3; 10 bases agree with TRBD2. The CDR3 consists of 15 residues. Germline-derived CDR1 and CDR2 are SGHTA and FQGTGA. With V trimmed by 5 bases and J by 6 bases, 7 bases remained unmatched.

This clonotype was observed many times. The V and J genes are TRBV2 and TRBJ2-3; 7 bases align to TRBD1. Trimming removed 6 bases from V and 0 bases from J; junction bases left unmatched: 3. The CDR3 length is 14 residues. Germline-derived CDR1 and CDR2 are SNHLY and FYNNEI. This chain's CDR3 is CASSRGLSTDTQYF. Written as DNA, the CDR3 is TGTGCCAGCAGCAGGGGGTTAAGCACAGATACGCAGTATTTT.